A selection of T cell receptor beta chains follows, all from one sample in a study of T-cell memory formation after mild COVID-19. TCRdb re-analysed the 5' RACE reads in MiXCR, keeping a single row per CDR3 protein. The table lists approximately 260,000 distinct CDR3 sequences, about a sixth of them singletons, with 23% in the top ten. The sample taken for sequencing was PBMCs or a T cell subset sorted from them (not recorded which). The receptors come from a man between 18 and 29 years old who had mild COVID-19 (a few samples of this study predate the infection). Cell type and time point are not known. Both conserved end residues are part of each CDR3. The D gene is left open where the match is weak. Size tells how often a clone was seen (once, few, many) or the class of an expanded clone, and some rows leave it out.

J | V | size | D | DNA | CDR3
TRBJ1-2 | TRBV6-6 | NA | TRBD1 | TGTGCCAGCATCACGAACTTCGGGACAGGGGAGGCGGCCTATGGCTACACCTTC | CASITNFGTGEAAYGYTF
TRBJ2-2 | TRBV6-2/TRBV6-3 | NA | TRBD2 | TGTGCCACCGCCCTACAGCGGGGGACCGGGGAGCTGTTTTTT | CATALQRGTGELFF
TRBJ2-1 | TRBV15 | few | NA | TGTGCCACCAGCAGAGAGCCGGAGGCGGATGAGCAGTTCTTC | CATSREPEADEQFF
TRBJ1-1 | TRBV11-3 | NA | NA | TGTGCCAGCAGCCCAGGTGGGGACACAGTCACTGAAGCTTTCTTT | CASSPGGDTVTEAFF
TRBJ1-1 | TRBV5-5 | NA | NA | TGTGCCAGCAGCTTGTTCGTAGGTTGGGGCACTGAAGCTTTCTTT | CASSLFVGWGTEAFF
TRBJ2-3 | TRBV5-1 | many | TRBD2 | TGCGCCAGCAGACTAGCGGGGACAGATACGCAGTATTTT | CASRLAGTDTQYF
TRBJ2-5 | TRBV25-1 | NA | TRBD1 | TGTGCCAGCAGTGAATCCCCAGACAGGGTTGGTGAGACCCAGTACTTC | CASSESPDRVGETQYF
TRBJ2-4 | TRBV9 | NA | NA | TGTGCCAGCAGCGTAGGAACAGGGGGGGACATTCAGTACTTC | CASSVGTGGDIQYF
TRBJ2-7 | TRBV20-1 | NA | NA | TGCAGTGCTAGAGACCCCAATTCCGAGCAGTACTTC | CSARDPNSEQYF
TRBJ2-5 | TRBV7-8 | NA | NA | TGTGCCAGCAGTAGGTGGGGGGTAGAAGAGACCCAGTACTTC | CASSRWGVEETQYF
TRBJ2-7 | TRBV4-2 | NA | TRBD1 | TGTGCCAGCAGCCAAGTACCCCGGGACAGTCACTACGAGCAGTACTTC | CASSQVPRDSHYEQYF
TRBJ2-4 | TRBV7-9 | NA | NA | TGTGCCAGCAGCTTAGCCCCCCGGGACGCACTCCTCAAAAACATTCAGTACTTC | CASSLAPRDALLKNIQYF
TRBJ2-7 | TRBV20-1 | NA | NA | TGCAGTGCCCTCCGGCGCCCGAATCGGGACTACGAGCAGTACTTC | CSALRRPNRDYEQYF
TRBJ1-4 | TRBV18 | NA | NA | TGTGCCAGCTCACCGTTGGGGACTAATGAAAAACTGTTTTTT | CASSPLGTNEKLFF
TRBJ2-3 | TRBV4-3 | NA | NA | TGCGCCAGCAGCCAAGTTGCAGATACGCAGTATTTT | CASSQVADTQYF
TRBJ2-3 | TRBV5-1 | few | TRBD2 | TGCGCCAGCAGGATGGGAGGGACGGATGCTAGCACAGATACGCAGTATTTT | CASRMGGTDASTDTQYF
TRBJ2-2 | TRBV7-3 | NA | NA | TGTGCCAGCAGCACCCGAGGGGGACTCCTCGGAAACACCGGGGAGCTGTTTTTT | CASSTRGGLLGNTGELFF
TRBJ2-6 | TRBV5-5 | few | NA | TGTGCCAGCAGCGTCCAACAGGGTATCATCTCTGGGGCCAACGTCCTGACTTTC | CASSVQQGIISGANVLTF
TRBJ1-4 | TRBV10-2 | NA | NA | TGCGCCAGCAGTGCATCGACAGGTTTTAATGAAAAACTGTTTTTT | CASSASTGFNEKLFF
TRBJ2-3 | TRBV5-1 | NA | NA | TGCGCCAGCAGCTTGATTGGGTTAACAGACACAGATACGCAGTATTTT | CASSLIGLTDTDTQYF
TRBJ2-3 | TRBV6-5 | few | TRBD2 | TGTGCCAGCAGTTTCGGGACTAGCGGAACAGATACGCAGTATTTT | CASSFGTSGTDTQYF
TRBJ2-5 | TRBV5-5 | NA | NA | TGTGCCAGCAGTTACCCTCGGCGGGAGACCCAGTACTTC | CASSYPRRETQYF
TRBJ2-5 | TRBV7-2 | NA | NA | TGTGCCAGCAGCTCGACAGCCCAAGAGACCCAGTACTTC | CASSSTAQETQYF
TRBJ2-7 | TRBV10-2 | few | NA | TGCGCCAGCAGTGCCTTCCCGGGGGAAAGACTACGAGGGCAGTACTTC | CASSAFPGERLRGQYF
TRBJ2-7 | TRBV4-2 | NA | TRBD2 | TGTGCCAGCAGTGGGACTAGCGACCCCTACGAGCAGTACTTC | CASSGTSDPYEQYF
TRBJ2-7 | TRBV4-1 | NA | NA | TGCGCCAGCAGCCAAGACCCTCAGAGAATGGCCTACGAGCAGTACTTC | CASSQDPQRMAYEQYF
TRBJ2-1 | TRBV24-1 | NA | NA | TGTGCCACCAGTGGACCGACCAACAATGAGCAGTTCTTC | CATSGPTNNEQFF
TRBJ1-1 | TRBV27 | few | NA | TGTGCCAGCACCCCCCTGGTGTTACAGGGCAAGAACACTGAAGCTTTCTTT | CASTPLVLQGKNTEAFF
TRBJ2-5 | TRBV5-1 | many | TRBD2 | TGCGCCAGCAGCCAACAAGCGGGGGCATTAGAGACCCAGTACTTC | CASSQQAGALETQYF
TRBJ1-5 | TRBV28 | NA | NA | TGTGCCAGCAGCTCCTTCAGAGAGCCCCAGCATTTT | CASSSFREPQHF
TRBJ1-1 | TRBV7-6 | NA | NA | TGTGCCAGCAGCTTTGGGTTCGACACTGAAGCTTTCTTT | CASSFGFDTEAFF
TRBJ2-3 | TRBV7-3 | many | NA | TGTGCCAGCAGCTTTGGGGGTTTTAGAAAGGATACGCAGTATTTT | CASSFGGFRKDTQYF
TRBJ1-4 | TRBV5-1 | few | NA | TGCGCCAGCAGCGCCGACAGGACGAATGAAAAACTGTTTTTT | CASSADRTNEKLFF
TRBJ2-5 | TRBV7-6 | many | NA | TGTGCCAGCAGCTTAGCTGGTGGGGGTCAAGAGACCCAGTACTTC | CASSLAGGGQETQYF
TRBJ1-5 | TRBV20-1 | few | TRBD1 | TGCAGTGCCCTCCGAGGGGGGACAGGGGGCCAGCCCCAGCATTTT | CSALRGGTGGQPQHF
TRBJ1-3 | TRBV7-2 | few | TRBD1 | TGTGCCAGCAGCCCAGGGACAGCTGGAAACACCATATATTTT | CASSPGTAGNTIYF
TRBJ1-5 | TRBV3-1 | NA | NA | TGTGCCAGCAGCCAAGAAAGAGGCGGGCCCCAGCATTTT | CASSQERGGPQHF
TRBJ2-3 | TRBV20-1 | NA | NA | TGCAGTGCTTCCGGGAGAACAGATACGCAGTATTTT | CSASGRTDTQYF
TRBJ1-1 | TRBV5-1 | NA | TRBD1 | TGCGCCAGCAGCTTTGCAGGGGGCATTTCTGAAGCTTTCTTT | CASSFAGGISEAFF
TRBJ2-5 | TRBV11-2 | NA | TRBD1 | TGTGCCACCTCGGGACAGTTCGGGGAGACCCAGTACTTC | CATSGQFGETQYF
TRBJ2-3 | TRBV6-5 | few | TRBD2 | TGTGCCAGCTCTCGGGGAGGGTGGGAGACAGATACGCAGTATTTT | CASSRGGWETDTQYF
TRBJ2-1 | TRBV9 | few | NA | TGTGCCAGCAGCGTAGATTGGAACAATGAGCAGTTCTTC | CASSVDWNNEQFF
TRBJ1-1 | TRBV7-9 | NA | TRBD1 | TGTGCCAGCAGGCAGGGGGCGACGAGTGAAGCTTTCTTT | CASRQGATSEAFF
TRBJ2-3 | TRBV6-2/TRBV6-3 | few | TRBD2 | TGTGCCAGCAGTAACCGACTAGCGGGGGGGCCCCTTTCGATGGCTACGCAGTATTTT | CASSNRLAGGPLSMATQYF